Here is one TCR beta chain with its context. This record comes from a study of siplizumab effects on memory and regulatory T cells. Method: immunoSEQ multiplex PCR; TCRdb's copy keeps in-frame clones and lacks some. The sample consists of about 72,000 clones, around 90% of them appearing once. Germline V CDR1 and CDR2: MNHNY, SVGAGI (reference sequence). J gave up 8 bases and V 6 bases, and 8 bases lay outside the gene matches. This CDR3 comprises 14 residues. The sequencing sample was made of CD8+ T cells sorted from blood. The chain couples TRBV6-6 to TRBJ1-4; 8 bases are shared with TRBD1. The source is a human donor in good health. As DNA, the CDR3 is TGTGCCAGCAGGATGGACAGGGCGGGGGAAAAACTGTTTTTT. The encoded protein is CASRMDRAGEKLFF.